This passage covers 22 T cell receptor beta chains from one sample sequenced in a study of cytomegalovirus exposure and HLA in healthy donors. PCR primers comprised 60 Vbeta and 13 Jbeta primers. The repertoire was sequenced with immunoSEQ multiplex PCR; TCRdb's copy has only in-frame clones and lacks some. Of about 140,000 clones listed, under 90% are singletons. The sequencing input was PBMCs. All receptors come from a male donor in good health and CMV-seronegative.

This chain connects TRBV7-8 to TRBJ2-1; 9 nucleotides align to TRBD2. Germline V gene sequence: CDR1 SGHVS, CDR2 FQNEAQ. The CDR3 length is 15 residues. V lost 5 bases to trimming and J lost 2 bases; unmatched junction nucleotides: 4. The CDR3 bases are TGTGCCAGCAGCCTTAGCGGGAGCCCCTACAATGAGCAGTTCTTC. As protein: CASSLSGSPYNEQFF.

This sequence joins TRBV10-3 and TRBJ2-4, with 7 bases identical to TRBD1. The CDR3 is 14 residues long. Germline CDR1 reads ENHRY; CDR2 reads SYGVKD. J gave up 8 bases and V 0 bases, and 4 bases lay outside the gene matches. CDR3: CAISESTDRDIQYF. The DNA for the CDR3 is TGTGCCATCAGTGAGTCCACCGACAGGGACATTCAGTACTTC.

The chain couples TRBV29-1 to TRBJ2-1; the D is unclear. Germline V gives CDR1 SQVTM, CDR2 ANQGSEA. The CDR3 is made up of 13 amino acids. V was cut by 4 bases and J by 1 base, with 8 bases left in between. The CDR3 here is CSVGGVSYNEQFF. The DNA for the CDR3 is TGCAGCGTTGGAGGTGTATCCTACAATGAGCAGTTCTTC.

This sequence joins TRBV27 and TRBJ1-1; 8 nucleotides agree with TRBD1. Germline CDR1 reads MNHEY; CDR2 reads SMNVEV (reference sequence). The V and J ends lost 8 bases and 2 bases, in that order; junction bases with no gene match: 7. The CDR3 length is 14 residues. The chain's CDR3 is CASQPGQDNTEAFF. DNA for the CDR3: TGTGCCAGCCAGCCGGGACAGGATAACACTGAAGCTTTCTTT.

This clone was picked up a small number of times. V is TRBV10-3 and J is TRBJ2-1; 7 bases align to TRBD1. The ends lost 3 bases at V and 2 bases at J; junction bases unmatched: 7. Germline CDR1 and CDR2: ENHRY and SYGVKD. CDR3 length: 16 residues. The chain's CDR3 is CAISDRSGQTYNEQFF. The CDR3 bases are TGTGCCATCAGTGACCGATCGGGACAGACCTACAATGAGCAGTTCTTC.

The chain combines TRBV2 with TRBJ2-7; D gene ambiguous. From germline, CDR1 is SNHLY and CDR2 FYNNEI. Trimming removed 6 bases at V and 4 bases at J, with 4 bases between. The CDR3 is 10 residues long. The DNA for the CDR3 is TGTGCCAGCAGGTCTTACGAGCAGTACTTC. It codes for CASRSYEQYF.

The rearrangement joins TRBV6-5 to TRBJ2-1; D is perhaps TRBD1 (5 bases). The CDR3 contains 16 residues. CDR1 and CDR2 from the germline V gene are MNHEY and SVGAGI. Between the trimmed V and J ends, which lost 1 base and 1 base, there was a span of 11 bases. CDR3 DNA sequence: TGTGCCAGCAGTTACTTTCTTGGGGCTTCCTACAATGAGCAGTTCTTC. Translation gives CASSYFLGASYNEQFF.

The count of this clone is one. The gene calls are TRBV5-5 and TRBJ1-2, with a possible D match to TRBD1 (5 bases). CDR3 length: 16 residues. Trimming removed 4 bases from V and 0 bases from J, with 16 bases in between. Per the germline V gene, CDR1 is SGHKS and CDR2 is YYEKEE (reference sequence). CDR3 amino acids: CASSPFPGGANYGYTF. CDR3 coding DNA: TGTGCCAGCAGCCCTTTTCCGGGAGGGGCTAACTATGGCTACACCTTC.

The gene calls are TRBV4-3 and TRBJ2-1; D is uncertain. This CDR3 spans 15 amino acids. Trimming took off 0 bases at V and 5 bases at J, with 11 bases between the two ends. Germline values: CDR1 LGHNA, CDR2 YSLEER. CDR3 sequence reads: CASSQDKITNNEQFF. The CDR3 DNA is TGCGCCAGCAGCCAAGATAAGATTACTAACAATGAGCAGTTCTTC.

The chain recombines TRBV10-1 with TRBJ2-7; tentatively, D is TRBD1 (6 bases). The germline CDR1 and CDR2 sequences are WNHNN and SYGVQD (reference sequence). Trimming removed 2 bases from V and 1 base from J, with 12 bases in between. The length of the CDR3 is 15 residues. CDR3 residues: CASSERQGPSYEQYF. Written as DNA, the CDR3 is TGCGCCAGCAGTGAGCGGCAGGGGCCATCCTACGAGCAGTACTTC.

V gene TRBV28 combines with J gene TRBJ1-5, with 7 positions matching TRBD1. The J segment lost 2 bases and the V segment lost 6 bases, leaving 7 bases of the junction unmatched. The CDR3 has 15 residues. Looked up from germline, CDR1 is MDHEN and CDR2 is SYDVKM. The CDR3 nucleotides read TGTGCCAGCAGCCTAGACAGGGAGGGCAATCAGCCCCAGCATTTT. Amino acid sequence: CASSLDREGNQPQHF. Complete variable domain (other parts from reference TRBV28 and TRBJ1-5): DVKVTQSSRYLVKRTGEKVFLECVQDMDHENMFWYRQDPGLGLRLIYFSYDVKMKEKGDIPEGYSVSREKKERFSLILESASTNQTSMYLCASSLDREGNQPQHFGDGTRLSIL.

The rearrangement uses TRBV2 and TRBJ1-1; 10 bases fit TRBD1. Per the germline V gene, CDR1 is SNHLY and CDR2 is FYNNEI. Trimming cost V 5 bases and J 0 bases; bases outside gene matches: 3. The CDR3 consists of 15 residues. CDR3 nucleotide sequence: TGTGCCAGCAGTCGGGACAGGGGATTGAACACTGAAGCTTTCTTT. It encodes CASSRDRGLNTEAFF.

The chain recombines TRBV9 with TRBJ2-7; the match to TRBD2 covers 14 bases. Germline loops: CDR1 SGDLS, CDR2 YYNGEE. The CDR3 consists of 16 residues. The J segment lost 5 bases and the V segment lost 4 bases, leaving 8 bases of the junction unmatched. CDR3 in DNA: TGTGCCAGCAGCATATATGGGACTAGCGGGAGCGACGAGCAGTACTTC. This encodes CASSIYGTSGSDEQYF.

Comments on this clone: Its ends do not fully match the called genes, so a read error is possible. V gene TRBV13 combines with J gene TRBJ2-7; TRBD1 might be the D (6 bases). The germline gives CDR1 PRHDT, CDR2 FYEKMQ (reference sequence). This CDR3 is built from 14 residues. In nucleotides, the CDR3 is TGTGCCAGCAGCTCTAGAGGGGTTTTGGGGGCGTGGGACTTC. Encoded protein: CASSSRGVLGAWDF. The whole variable domain, remainder taken from reference TRBV13 and TRBJ2-7, is AAGVIQSPRHLIKEKRETATLKCYPIPRHDTVYWYQQGPGQDPQFLISFYEKMQSDKGSIPDRFSAQQFSDYHSELNMSSLELGDSALYFCASSSRGVLGAWDFGPGTRLTVT.

The rearrangement uses TRBV28 and TRBJ1-6; D gene ambiguous. Trimming took 4 bases from V and 6 from J, leaving 13 bases between them. Germline values: CDR1 MDHEN, CDR2 SYDVKM. The CDR3 sequence is 15 residues long. CDR3 in DNA: TGTGCCAGCAGTTCTCCAGGCTGGGCTAATTCACCCCTCCACTTT. It yields the protein CASSSPGWANSPLHF.

This clone was observed a handful of times. CDR3 sequence (DNA): TGCGCCAGCAGCCAGTCGGACAGGGGAAACACTGAAGCTTTCTTT. The encoded protein is CASSQSDRGNTEAFF. This chain uses TRBV4-3 with TRBJ1-1, with TRBD1 matching over 9 bases. CDR1 and CDR2 (germline): LGHNA, YSLEER. The CDR3 runs 15 residues. V dropped 3 bases and J dropped 2; count of bases not matched to a gene: 4.

The chain has TRBV11-2 and TRBJ2-5, with 8 bases fitting TRBD2. CDR3 length: 16 amino acids. Trimming took 2 bases from V and 2 from J; bases not matched to a gene: 7. CDR1 SGHAT and CDR2 FQNNGV come from the germline V gene. The CDR3, as DNA: TGTGCCAGCAGCTTACACGTTAGCGGGGCTCAAGAGACCCAGTACTTC. Translated: CASSLHVSGAQETQYF.

The chain links TRBV19 to TRBJ2-5; TRBD1 matches at 9 bases. The CDR3 is 15 residues long. Trimming took 3 bases from V and 6 from J; bases not matched to a gene: 8. From germline, CDR1 is LNHDA and CDR2 SQIVND (reference sequence). CDR3 sequence: CASSMSNGQGQTQYF. The CDR3 nucleotides read TGTGCCAGTAGTATGAGTAATGGACAGGGGCAGACCCAGTACTTC.

This chain links TRBV14 with TRBJ1-1; no reliable D call. V shed 6 bases and J shed 1 base, with 9 bases lying between them. CDR3 length: 13 amino acids. CDR1 and CDR2 (germline): SGHDN, FVKESK. The CDR3 nucleotides read TGTGCCAGCAGTATCAGTACGAACACTGAAGCTTTCTTT. Translated: CASSISTNTEAFF.

On this clone itself: Other nucleotide sequences in the sample specify the same CDR3. The rearrangement uses TRBV5-1 and TRBJ2-2; the match to TRBD2 covers 7 bases. This CDR3 is 16 amino acids long. Trimming removed 0 bases from V and 0 bases from J; junction bases left unmatched: 2. Germline CDR1 reads SGHRS; CDR2 reads YFSETQ. As DNA, the CDR3 is TGCGCCAGCAGCTTGGGGCTAGCGGCGAACACCGGGGAGCTGTTTTTT. This sequence encodes CASSLGLAANTGELFF.

This chain connects TRBV9 to TRBJ2-1, with 10 positions matching TRBD2. The junction had 5 bases not matched to a gene; V was cut back by 0 bases and J by 8 bases. Germline V lookup: CDR1 SGDLS, CDR2 YYNGEE. This CDR3 is 15 amino acids long. The CDR3 region is CASSVGTSGIDEQFF. CDR3 DNA: TGTGCCAGCAGCGTAGGTACTAGCGGGATCGATGAGCAGTTCTTC.

The J gene is TRBJ2-3, the V gene TRBV27; 7 bases are shared with TRBD1. The junction had 4 bases not matched to a gene; V was cut back by 10 bases and J by 0 bases. The CDR3 loop spans 13 amino acids. Germline-derived CDR1 and CDR2 are MNHEY and SMNVEV (reference sequence). The CDR3 spells CATRDSSTDTQYF. CDR3 bases: TGTGCCACCAGGGACAGTAGCACAGATACGCAGTATTTT.